The sequence of this TCR beta chain was determined in a study of Graves' ophthalmopathy and Graves' hyperthyroidism. This clonotype occurred a few times. From fresh peripheral blood, 8 to 10 ml in volume, the PBMCs were obtained. Germline CDR1 and CDR2: WSHSY and SAAADI. The CDR3 spans 14 residues. The V and J ends lost 4 bases and 4 bases respectively, with 10 bases between them. RNA transcripts yielded amplified TCR beta CDR3 regions. An initial RT-PCR round employing HTBI primers preceded a second-round multiplex PCR. TCRdb recomputed calls from the multiplex PCR reads with MiXCR, one row per CDR3 protein. The table records 230,000 or so distinct CDR3 sequences, 45% to 55% of them present only once.

The rearrangement uses TRBV10-2 and TRBJ2-2, with D hard to call. Sequenced sample: peripheral blood. This receptor was taken from an adult man with Graves' ophthalmopathy. Here the CDR3 DNA reads TGCGCCAGCAGTGGCGAGCGAGGCACCGGGGAGCTGTTTTTT. Translation: CASSGERGTGELFF.